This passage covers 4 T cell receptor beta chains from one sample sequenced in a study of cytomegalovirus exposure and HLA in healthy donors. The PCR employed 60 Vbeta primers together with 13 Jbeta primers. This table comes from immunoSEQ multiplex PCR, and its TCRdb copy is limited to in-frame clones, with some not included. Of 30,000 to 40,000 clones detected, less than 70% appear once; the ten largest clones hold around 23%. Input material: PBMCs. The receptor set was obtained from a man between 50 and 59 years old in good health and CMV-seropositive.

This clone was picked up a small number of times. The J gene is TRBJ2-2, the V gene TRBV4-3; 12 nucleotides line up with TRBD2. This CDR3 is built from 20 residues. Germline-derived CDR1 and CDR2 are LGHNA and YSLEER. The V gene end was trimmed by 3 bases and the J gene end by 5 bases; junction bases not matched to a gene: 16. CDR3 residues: CASSHGSSGGAGFVTGELFF. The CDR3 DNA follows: TGCGCCAGCAGCCATGGCTCTAGCGGGGGGGCCGGTTTCGTAACCGGGGAGCTGTTTTTT.

This CDR3 is CASSVGDGGIQYF. CDR3 coding DNA: TGTGCCAGCAGCGTAGGGGACGGGGGCATTCAGTACTTC. This sequence joins TRBV9 and TRBJ2-4; possible D gene TRBD2, 6 bases. The CDR3 loop spans 13 amino acids. Deletions cut 0 bases from V and 9 bases from J, with 10 bases between. Germline CDR1 SGDLS, CDR2 YYNGEE.

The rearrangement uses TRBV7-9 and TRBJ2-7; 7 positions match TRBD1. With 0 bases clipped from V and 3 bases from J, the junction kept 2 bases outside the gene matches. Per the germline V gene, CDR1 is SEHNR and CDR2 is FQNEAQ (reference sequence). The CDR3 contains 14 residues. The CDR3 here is CASSLANRGYEQYF. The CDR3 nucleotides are TGTGCCAGCAGCTTAGCGAACAGGGGCTACGAGCAGTACTTC.

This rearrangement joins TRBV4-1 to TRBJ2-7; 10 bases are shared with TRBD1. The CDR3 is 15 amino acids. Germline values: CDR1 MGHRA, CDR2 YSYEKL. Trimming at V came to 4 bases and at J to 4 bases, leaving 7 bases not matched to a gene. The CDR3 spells CASSLTWDRGYEQYF. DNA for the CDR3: TGCGCCAGCAGCCTCACCTGGGACAGGGGTTACGAGCAGTACTTC.